This TCR beta chain was sequenced for a study of tumor T cells in aggressive B-cell lymphoma. Only in-frame clones appear in the TCRdb table, and some are missing; sequencing was by immunoSEQ multiplex PCR. The table records about 3,100 clones, roughly 80% of them present only once. The CDR3 has 17 amino acids. The sequencing input was tumor tissue. The chain carries TRBV21-1 and TRBJ2-1; the table gives TRBD2 as D, unverified against the DNA. TRBV21-1 is assigned pseudogene status. The source of this sequence is an adult with diffuse large B cell lymphoma. CDR3 nucleotides: TGTGCCAGCAGCAAATTTAGGCGTACTAGCGGCTACAATGAGCAGTTCTTC. Its protein is CASSKFRRTSGYNEQFF.